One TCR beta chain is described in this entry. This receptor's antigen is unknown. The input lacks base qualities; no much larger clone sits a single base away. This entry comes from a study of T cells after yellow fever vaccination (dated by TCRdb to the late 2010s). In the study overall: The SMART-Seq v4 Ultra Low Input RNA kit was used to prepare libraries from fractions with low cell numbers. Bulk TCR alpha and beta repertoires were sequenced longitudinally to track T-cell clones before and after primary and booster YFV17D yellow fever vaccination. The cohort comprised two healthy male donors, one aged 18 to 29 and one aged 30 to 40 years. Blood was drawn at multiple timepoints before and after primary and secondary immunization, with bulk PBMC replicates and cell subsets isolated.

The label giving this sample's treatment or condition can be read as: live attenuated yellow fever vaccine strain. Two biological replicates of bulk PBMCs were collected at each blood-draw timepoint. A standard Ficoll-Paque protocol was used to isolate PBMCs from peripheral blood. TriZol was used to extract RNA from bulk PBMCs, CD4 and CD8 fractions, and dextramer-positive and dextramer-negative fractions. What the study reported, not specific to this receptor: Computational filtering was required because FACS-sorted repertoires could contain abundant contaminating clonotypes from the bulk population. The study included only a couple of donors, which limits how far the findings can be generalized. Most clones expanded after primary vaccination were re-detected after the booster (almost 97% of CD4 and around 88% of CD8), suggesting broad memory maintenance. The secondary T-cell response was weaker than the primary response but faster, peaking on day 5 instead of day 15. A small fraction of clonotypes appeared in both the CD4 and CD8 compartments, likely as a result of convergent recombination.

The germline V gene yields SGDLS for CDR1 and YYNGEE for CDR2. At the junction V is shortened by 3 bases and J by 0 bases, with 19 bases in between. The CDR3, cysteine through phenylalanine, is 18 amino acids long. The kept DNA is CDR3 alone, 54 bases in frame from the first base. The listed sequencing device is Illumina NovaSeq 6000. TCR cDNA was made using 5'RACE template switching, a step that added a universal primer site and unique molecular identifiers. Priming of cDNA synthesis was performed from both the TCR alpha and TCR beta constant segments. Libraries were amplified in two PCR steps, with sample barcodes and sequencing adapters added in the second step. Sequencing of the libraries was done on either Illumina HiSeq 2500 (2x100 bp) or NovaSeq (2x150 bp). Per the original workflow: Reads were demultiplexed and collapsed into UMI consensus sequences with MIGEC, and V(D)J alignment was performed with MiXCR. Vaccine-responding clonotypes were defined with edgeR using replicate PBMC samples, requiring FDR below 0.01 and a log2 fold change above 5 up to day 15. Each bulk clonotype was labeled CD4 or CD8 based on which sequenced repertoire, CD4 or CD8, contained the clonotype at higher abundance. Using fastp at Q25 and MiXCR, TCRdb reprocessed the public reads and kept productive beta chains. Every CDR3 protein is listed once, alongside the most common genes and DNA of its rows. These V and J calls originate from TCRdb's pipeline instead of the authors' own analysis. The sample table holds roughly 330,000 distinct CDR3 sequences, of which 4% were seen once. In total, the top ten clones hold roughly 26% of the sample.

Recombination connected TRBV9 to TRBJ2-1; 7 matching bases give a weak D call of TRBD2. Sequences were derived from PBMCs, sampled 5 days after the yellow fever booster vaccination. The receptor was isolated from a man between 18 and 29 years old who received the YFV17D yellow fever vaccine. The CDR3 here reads CASSARGGVLSSYNEQFF. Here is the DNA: TGTGCCAGCAGCGCCCGAGGGGGGGTCCTTAGCTCCTACAATGAGCAGTTCTTC.